What follows is one T cell receptor beta chain and its context. This record comes from a study of T cell responses to AZD1222 COVID-19 vaccine. Generated by immunoSEQ multiplex PCR, the TCRdb table keeps only in-frame clones and is missing some. Of 90,000 to 120,000 clones in the sample, about 90% were seen once. The CDR3 runs to 14 residues. V lost 6 bases and J lost 5; bases outside the gene matches: 4. In germline, CDR1 is ENHRY, CDR2 SYGVKD. The V gene is TRBV10-3, the J gene TRBJ2-1; TRBD1 matches at 10 bases. The receptor's source is an adult in good health. Specimen: peripheral blood, collected on day 0 of AZD1222 vaccination. This CDR3 reads CAIRPGTGDNEQFF. CDR3 in DNA: TGTGCCATCAGGCCCGGGACAGGGGACAATGAGCAGTTCTTC.